The 32 T cell receptor beta chains presented below share a single source sample, sequenced in a study of blood T cell repertoires in COVID-19. Sequencing used immunoSEQ multiplex PCR; TCRdb keeps in-frame clones, though not all of them. The top ten clones hold 20% of a sample with a few hundred thousand clones, roughly 84% of them seen once. Sequenced: peripheral blood. These receptors all come from a man aged 30 to 45 with active or convalescent COVID-19.

The chain carries TRBV30 and TRBJ1-2, with TRBD1 matching over 9 bases. The CDR3 runs to 15 residues. V gave up 4 bases and J gave up 8 bases; unmatched junction bases: 14. Per germline, CDR1 GTSNPN and CDR2 SVGIG (reference sequence). The CDR3 sequence: CAWMNTGGAIRGYTF. CDR3 nucleotides: TGTGCCTGGATGAATACAGGGGGCGCGATACGGGGCTACACCTTC.

V is TRBV28 and J is TRBJ2-7, with 13 bases fitting TRBD2. CDR3 length: 17 residues. CDR1 is MDHEN, CDR2 SYDVKM, per germline. Trimming at V came to 4 bases and at J to 5 bases, leaving 11 bases not matched to a gene. CDR3: CASSSQRTSGSSDEQYF. Here the CDR3 DNA reads TGTGCCAGCAGTTCTCAAAGGACTAGCGGGAGTAGCGACGAGCAGTACTTC.

This sequence joins TRBV2 and TRBJ2-1; 14 bases map to TRBD2. J lost 10 bases, V lost 5 bases, and 7 bases had no gene match. Germline V gene sequence: CDR1 SNHLY, CDR2 FYNNEI. This CDR3 contains 15 residues. CDR3: CASSRTSGGSREQFF. CDR3 bases: TGTGCCAGCAGTCGGACTAGCGGGGGGTCCAGGGAGCAGTTCTTC.

The CDR3 spells CASSRGTVGSGANVLTF. In DNA form, the CDR3 reads TGCGCCAGCAGCCGAGGGACAGTGGGTTCTGGGGCCAACGTCCTGACTTTC. The rearrangement joins TRBV4-3 to TRBJ2-6, with 7 positions matching TRBD1. The CDR3 has 17 residues. The junction had 7 bases not matched to a gene; V was cut back by 4 bases and J by 1 base. The germline V gene has CDR1 LGHNA and CDR2 YSLEER.

The chain joins TRBV4-1 to TRBJ2-1; D call uncertain. Germline values: CDR1 MGHRA, CDR2 YSYEKL. The CDR3 loop spans 12 amino acids. Trimming shortened V by 5 bases and J by 8 bases, and 10 bases separated the two germline ends. DNA of the CDR3: TGCGCCAGCAGCACGTCCAGGCATGAGCAGTTCTTC. Its translation: CASSTSRHEQFF.

The chain combines TRBV28 with TRBJ2-3; D perhaps matches TRBD2 (6 bases). Per germline, CDR1 MDHEN and CDR2 SYDVKM. The CDR3 has 17 residues. V lost 3 bases, J lost 0 bases, and 16 bases lay in between. This CDR3 is CASSLEGSGISTDTQYF. CDR3 coding DNA: TGTGCCAGCAGTTTGGAAGGTAGCGGTATTAGCACAGATACGCAGTATTTT.

The rearrangement links TRBV13 to TRBJ2-1, with 7 bases lining up with TRBD2. The CDR3 is made up of 16 amino acids. The V gene's germline CDR1 is PRHDT and CDR2 FYEKMQ (reference sequence). Trimming removed 3 bases from V and 3 bases from J; junction bases left unmatched: 8. CDR3 protein: CASSFPSSGFYNEQFF. In DNA form, the CDR3 reads TGTGCCAGCAGCTTTCCATCTAGCGGATTCTACAATGAGCAGTTCTTC.

The table lists this clone with a count of one. This chain uses TRBV5-6 with TRBJ2-5; 7 bases match TRBD2. The CDR3 sequence is 15 residues long. Germline lookup yields CDR1 SGHDT and CDR2 YYEEEE. With V trimmed by 6 bases and J by 5 bases, 13 bases remained unmatched. The CDR3: CASTHRGVGVETQYF. For the CDR3, the DNA is TGTGCCAGCACCCACCGGGGGGTCGGGGTTGAGACCCAGTACTTC.

This clone has just a few counts. The gene calls are TRBV14 and TRBJ1-4, with 9 bases matching TRBD1. The CDR3 totals 15 residues. Germline assignment: CDR1 SGHDN and CDR2 FVKESK. The trim removed 3 bases at V and 8 bases at J, leaving 7 bases unmatched. DNA of the CDR3: TGTGCCAGCAGCCACGAACAGGGGGCTGGGGAAAAACTGTTTTTT. Its protein product is CASSHEQGAGEKLFF.

This chain joins TRBV5-4 and TRBJ2-1; 10 bases line up with TRBD2. Unmatched junction bases numbered 10, after V lost 3 bases and J lost 1 base. CDR1 and CDR2 from the germline V gene are SGHNT and YYREEE (reference sequence). CDR3 length: 18 amino acids. The CDR3 DNA reads as TGTGCCAGCAGCTATTCGCCGTTAGCGGGAGGTTCCTACAATGAGCAGTTCTTC. Its translation is CASSYSPLAGGSYNEQFF.

A few counts support this clone. The chain couples TRBV6-6 to TRBJ1-6; TRBD1 matches 9 bases. Germline values: CDR1 MNHNY, CDR2 SVGAGI (reference sequence). V lost 6 bases and J lost 10; bases outside the gene matches: 4. This CDR3 contains 13 residues. The CDR3 sequence is CASRRTGDSPLHF. CDR3 sequence (DNA): TGTGCCAGCAGAAGGACAGGGGACTCACCCCTCCACTTT.

This chain connects TRBV7-2 to TRBJ2-3; 11 nucleotides align to TRBD2. The CDR3 has 15 residues. Trimming at V came to 2 bases and at J to 4 bases, leaving 2 bases not matched to a gene. Germline V lookup: CDR1 SGHTA, CDR2 FQGNSA. CDR3: CASSLLAGGADTQYF. The CDR3 DNA sequence: TGTGCCAGCAGCTTACTAGCGGGAGGCGCAGATACGCAGTATTTT.

This clone has just one count. CDR3 amino acids: CATSETTRGAYNEQFF. CDR3 coding DNA: TGTGCCACCAGTGAAACGACTAGGGGCGCCTACAATGAGCAGTTCTTC. The chain recombines TRBV24-1 with TRBJ2-1, with D possibly TRBD2 on 6 matching bases. Trimming took off 4 bases at V and 2 bases at J, with 14 bases between the two ends. CDR1 is KGHDR and CDR2 is SFDVKD in the germline V gene. The CDR3 has 16 residues.

J is TRBJ2-1 and V is TRBV3-1 (or the pseudogene TRBV3-2), with unresolved D. The CDR3 is 14 residues long. The germline V gene encodes CDR1 LGHDT and CDR2 YNNKEL (reference sequence). Trimming cost V 4 bases and J 5 bases, with 12 bases left between them. The DNA for the CDR3 is TGTGCCAGCAGCCCCGAGACTTCTAACAATGAGCAGTTCTTC. It is translated as CASSPETSNNEQFF.

There are a few counts of this clone. The chain links TRBV6-4 to TRBJ1-5; D not resolved. Per the germline V gene, CDR1 is MRHNA and CDR2 is SNTAGT. The CDR3 loop spans 15 amino acids. The V end lost 6 bases, the J end lost 4 bases, and 16 bases lay between the germline ends. In nucleotides, the CDR3 is TGTGCCAGCAGCGTGGTTTCAGGTCCAAATCAGCCCCAGCATTTT. Translation: CASSVVSGPNQPQHF.

The V and J genes are TRBV5-1 and TRBJ1-2, with 7 bases identical to TRBD1. With V trimmed by 5 bases and J by 1 base, 5 bases remained unmatched. The germline gives CDR1 SGHRS, CDR2 YFSETQ. The CDR3 covers 14 residues. CDR3 residues: CASSWTGDNYGYTF. CDR3 DNA: TGCGCCAGCAGTTGGACAGGAGATAACTATGGCTACACCTTC.

This clone was counted once. This chain links TRBV20-1 with TRBJ1-2; D may be TRBD1 (5 bases). Germline CDR1 reads DFQATT; CDR2 reads SNEGSKA (reference sequence). The CDR3 loop spans 9 amino acids. CDR3 protein: CRGGSGYTF. CDR3 bases: TGCAGGGGGGGAAGCGGCTACACCTTC.

The genes are TRBV5-1 and TRBJ1-5, with D perhaps TRBD1 (5 bases). The CDR3 has 14 amino acids. Germline lookup yields CDR1 SGHRS and CDR2 YFSETQ. The ends were cut back, 1 base at V and 8 bases at J, with 13 bases in the middle. The CDR3, as DNA: TGCGCCAGCAGCTTGCTAGGGGTTGAAGAGCCCCAGCATTTT. This sequence encodes CASSLLGVEEPQHF.

The chain uses TRBV30 and TRBJ1-2; D perhaps matches TRBD1 (6 bases). The CDR3 consists of 12 residues. Trimming shortened V by 5 bases and J by 4 bases, and 11 bases separated the two germline ends. Germline V CDR1 and CDR2: GTSNPN, SVGIG (reference sequence). CDR3 amino acids: CAWEQGGYGYTF. In nucleotides, the CDR3 is TGTGCCTGGGAACAGGGCGGCTATGGCTACACCTTC. Full variable domain (rest looked up from reference TRBV30 and TRBJ1-2): SQTIHQWPATLVQPVGSPLSLECTVEGTSNPNLYWYRQAAGRGLQLLFYSVGIGQISSEVPQNLSASRPQDRQFILSSKKLLLSDSGFYLCAWEQGGYGYTFGSGTRLTVV.

This clone was recorded many times. V gene TRBV7-3 combines with J gene TRBJ2-1, with 10 bases fitting TRBD1. V lost 5 bases, J lost 5 bases, and 3 bases stayed unmatched. The CDR3 length is 14 residues. Germline values: CDR1 SGHTA, CDR2 FQGTGA. The CDR3 DNA sequence: TGTGCCAGCAGCCCGGGACAGGGGAACAATGAGCAGTTCTTC. Encoded protein: CASSPGQGNNEQFF.

This rearrangement joins TRBV28 to TRBJ2-7, with D perhaps TRBD1 (5 bases). The CDR3 length is 13 residues. Trimming cost V 6 bases and J 6 bases, with 15 bases left between them. Germline-derived CDR1 and CDR2 are MDHEN and SYDVKM. CDR3 coding DNA: TGTGCCAGCAGGCCCCCAGGGCCCCTCGAGCAGTACTTC. Translation: CASRPPGPLEQYF.

CDR3 amino acids: CSASFNQETQYF. The DNA of the CDR3 is TGCAGTGCTAGTTTCAACCAAGAGACCCAGTACTTC. The J gene is TRBJ2-5, the V gene TRBV20-1; the D is unclear. The CDR3 consists of 12 residues. V lost 3 bases and J lost 0, with 5 bases in between. CDR1 is DFQATT and CDR2 is SNEGSKA in the germline V gene (reference sequence).

This chain uses TRBV19 with TRBJ1-5, with D unresolved. Between the trimmed V and J ends, which lost 3 bases and 4 bases, there was a span of 7 bases. CDR3 size: 13 residues. Germline CDR1 and CDR2: LNHDA and SQIVND (reference sequence). The CDR3 reads CASSILANQPQHF. The DNA of the CDR3 is TGTGCCAGTAGTATCTTAGCTAATCAGCCCCAGCATTTT.

This rearrangement joins TRBV5-1 to TRBJ2-7; possible D gene TRBD2, 6 bases. Trimming shortened V by 3 bases and J by 2 bases, and 12 bases separated the two germline ends. This CDR3 is built from 14 residues. The germline gives CDR1 SGHRS, CDR2 YFSETQ. As DNA, the CDR3 is TGCGCCAGCAGCTGGGGGGACCGGACCTACGAGCAGTACTTC. Translated: CASSWGDRTYEQYF.

Points on this clone: At one of its ends the junction is not consistent with the germline gene, which may arise from a read error. The chain carries TRBV4-1 and TRBJ2-7, with D possibly TRBD2 on 5 matching bases. CDR1 is MGHRA, CDR2 YSYEKL, per germline. The CDR3 sequence is 11 residues long. The CDR3 region has the DNA TGCGCCAGCAGCCAAGGGACTTCACAGCACTTC. Amino acid sequence: CASSQGTSQHF.

V and J are TRBV3-1 (or the pseudogene TRBV3-2) and TRBJ2-2; D is possibly TRBD2 (5 bases). Germline assignment: CDR1 LGHDT and CDR2 YNNKEL (reference sequence). The CDR3 is 13 residues long. The V end lost 6 bases, the J end lost 6 bases, and 11 bases lay between the germline ends. CDR3 nucleotide sequence: TGTGCCAGCAGACTTGGACTCCCCGGGGAGCTGTTTTTT. It is translated as CASRLGLPGELFF.

This rearrangement joins TRBV18 to TRBJ1-1, with a weak D call TRBD1 (6 bases). Trimming stripped 6 bases from V and 2 bases from J, with 13 bases between. CDR1 and CDR2 from the germline V gene are KGHSH and LQKENI. The CDR3 length is 14 residues. DNA of the CDR3: TGTGCCAGCTCGTCCCAGGGGACCAACACTGAAGCTTTCTTT. Residues: CASSSQGTNTEAFF.

Here the CDR3 DNA reads TGTGCCAGCAGTGACTCAGCCGCTGGAAACACCATATATTTT. Translated: CASSDSAAGNTIYF. The chain carries TRBV28 and TRBJ1-3; D is ambiguous. The ends were cut back, 5 bases at V and 2 bases at J, with 10 bases in the middle. The germline gives CDR1 MDHEN, CDR2 SYDVKM. This CDR3 contains 14 residues. Full variable domain (remainder filled in from reference TRBV28 and TRBJ1-3): DVKVTQSSRYLVKRTGEKVFLECVQDMDHENMFWYRQDPGLGLRLIYFSYDVKMKEKGDIPEGYSVSREKKERFSLILESASTNQTSMYLCASSDSAAGNTIYFGEGSWLTVV.

The V and J genes are TRBV19 and TRBJ1-2; D gene unclear. Germline assignment: CDR1 LNHDA and CDR2 SQIVND (reference sequence). The ends were cut back, 3 bases at V and 5 bases at J, with 10 bases in the middle. CDR3 length: 13 amino acids. CDR3 residues: CASSIATEYGYTF. The CDR3 DNA sequence: TGTGCCAGTAGTATTGCTACAGAGTATGGCTACACCTTC.

CDR3 loop: CAWAFRTSRDEKLFF. The CDR3 DNA reads as TGTGCCTGGGCCTTCCGGACATCTCGGGATGAAAAACTGTTTTTT. The rearrangement links TRBV30 to TRBJ1-4; perhaps TRBD1 as D (5 bases). Germline CDR1 and CDR2: GTSNPN and SVGIG (reference sequence). This CDR3 is built from 15 residues. Between the trimmed V and J ends, which lost 5 bases and 6 bases, there was a span of 19 bases.

The gene calls are TRBV19 and TRBJ2-7, with 9 bases fitting TRBD1. Trimming cost V 0 bases and J 8 bases; bases outside gene matches: 8. The germline CDR1 and CDR2 sequences are LNHDA and SQIVND (reference sequence). CDR3 size: 15 residues. The CDR3 nucleotides read TGTGCCAGTAGTATAGATGGGACAGGGAGTAGCAAGCAGTACTTC. Translating it yields CASSIDGTGSSKQYF.

The chain combines TRBV2 with TRBJ1-5, with 10 bases identical to TRBD1. Germline CDR1 reads SNHLY; CDR2 reads FYNNEI. With V trimmed by 10 bases and J by 3 bases, 6 bases remained unmatched. The CDR3 is 14 residues long. The CDR3 sequence is CATGDRGVNQPQHF. As DNA, the CDR3 is TGTGCCACCGGGGACAGGGGAGTCAATCAGCCCCAGCATTTT.